Each of the 21 T cell receptor beta chains below was sequenced from the same sample in a study of blood T cell repertoires in COVID-19 (dated by TCRdb to 2020 to 2022). Libraries came from the immunoSEQ multiplex PCR assay. The table comes from immuneACCESS by way of TCRdb, which keeps in-frame sequences with V and J called. Part of the clones is missing from these tables; in studies checked, under half for an unresolved V gene and the rest for unknown reasons. This sample has about 110,000 clones in its table, and 69% of those were observed once. The biggest ten clones account for approximately 5.9% of the sample. The sequenced material came from peripheral blood. Source of these receptors: an elderly man with acute or convalescent COVID-19.

The chain recombines TRBV24-1 with TRBJ1-5, with 7 nucleotides matching TRBD1. Germline CDR1 reads KGHDR; CDR2 reads SFDVKD. CDR3 size: 15 residues. V shed 3 bases, J shed 4 bases, and the junction held 5 bases outside the gene matches. In nucleotides, the CDR3 is TGTGCCACCAGTGATCGACAGGGTTGGAATCAGCCCCAGCATTTT. Encoded protein: CATSDRQGWNQPQHF.

The CDR3 DNA sequence: TGTGCCAGCAGCTTAGGAACAGATACTAACTATGGCTACACCTTC. This sequence encodes CASSLGTDTNYGYTF. The V call is TRBV7-9, the J call TRBJ1-2; D gene uncertain. The CDR3 has 15 residues. V was clipped by 1 base and J by 0 bases, with 9 bases between them. Germline-derived CDR1 and CDR2 are SEHNR and FQNEAQ (reference sequence). The full variable domain, its missing parts supplied by reference TRBV7-9 and TRBJ1-2, is DTGVSQNPRHKITKRGQNVTFRCDPISEHNRLYWYRQTLGQGPEFLTYFQNEAQLEKSRLLSDRFSAERPKGSFSTLEIQRTEQGDSAMYLCASSLGTDTNYGYTFGSGTRLTVV.

The CDR3 DNA sequence: TGTGCCAGCAGCCCCGGGGGTCTCCCGAAGACCCAGTACTTC. Amino acids: CASSPGGLPKTQYF. The chain combines TRBV3-1 (or the pseudogene TRBV3-2) with TRBJ2-5; possibly TRBD2 for D (6 bases). The germline V gene encodes CDR1 LGHDT and CDR2 YNNKEL (reference sequence). V was pared by 4 bases and J by 6 bases, with 15 bases between. The CDR3 is made up of 14 amino acids.

The CDR3 region is CASSLGYREGRGEKLFF. CDR3 nucleotides: TGTGCCAGCAGCTTAGGGTACAGGGAGGGTCGGGGTGAAAAACTGTTTTTT. The chain is built from TRBV11-2 and TRBJ1-4, with D possibly TRBD1 on 6 matching bases. Trimming pared 1 base from V and 7 bases from J, leaving 19 bases between. Germline loops: CDR1 SGHAT, CDR2 FQNNGV. This CDR3 has 17 residues.

The CDR3 region is CSVVVAAPRGNTEAFF. The CDR3 DNA reads as TGCAGCGTTGTAGTCGCTGCTCCAAGGGGGAACACTGAAGCTTTCTTT. The chain joins TRBV29-1 to TRBJ1-1, with D maybe TRBD1 (5 bases). Germline V gene sequence: CDR1 SQVTM, CDR2 ANQGSEA. Trimming pared 4 bases from V and 1 base from J, leaving 19 bases between. The CDR3 runs to 16 residues.

The CDR3 bases are TGTGCCTGGAGTGACGGACAGGCGACCCAGTACTTC. It specifies CAWSDGQATQYF. The chain employs TRBV30 and TRBJ2-5, with 7 bases matching TRBD1. This CDR3 has 12 amino acids. V dropped 1 base and J dropped 7; count of bases not matched to a gene: 3. Germline V CDR1 and CDR2: GTSNPN, SVGIG (reference sequence). Complete variable domain (other parts from reference TRBV30 and TRBJ2-5): SQTIHQWPATLVQPVGSPLSLECTVEGTSNPNLYWYRQAAGRGLQLLFYSVGIGQISSEVPQNLSASRPQDRQFILSSKKLLLSDSGFYLCAWSDGQATQYFGPGTRLLVL.

The V call is TRBV5-1, the J call TRBJ2-1, with 8 bases matching TRBD2. The trim removed 3 bases at V and 11 bases at J, leaving 7 bases unmatched. CDR3 size: 13 residues. Germline V gene data show CDR1 as SGHRS and CDR2 as YFSETQ. CDR3 protein: CASSSVPSGQQFF. The CDR3 DNA reads as TGCGCCAGCAGCTCCGTCCCTAGCGGGCAGCAGTTCTTC.

The CDR3 nucleotides are TGTGCCAGCACCCTGACAGGGGCCAATTCACCCCTCCACTTT. Translating it yields CASTLTGANSPLHF. The chain is built from TRBV6-5 and TRBJ1-6; TRBD1 matches 8 bases. J gave up 7 bases and V 7 bases, and 6 bases lay outside the gene matches. The germline gives CDR1 MNHEY, CDR2 SVGAGI. This CDR3 has 14 residues.

In this sample, this clone turned up many times. The chain combines TRBV28 with TRBJ1-6, with D maybe TRBD1 (5 bases). Germline V gene lookup returns CDR1 MDHEN and CDR2 SYDVKM. This CDR3 region has 14 residues. V was pared by 2 bases and J by 5 bases, with 7 bases between. The CDR3 DNA is TGTGCCAGCAGTTTACAGGGCCATAATTCACCCCTCCACTTT. It yields the protein CASSLQGHNSPLHF.

The chain carries TRBV11-2 and TRBJ2-3; D is perhaps TRBD2 (5 bases). Trimming stripped 5 bases from V and 6 bases from J, with 30 bases between. The CDR3 runs to 19 residues. Germline V gives CDR1 SGHAT, CDR2 FQNNGV. The CDR3: CASSTPRGLDRVGNDTQYF. The CDR3 DNA reads TGTGCCAGCAGCACCCCCCGAGGGCTAGACCGGGTGGGGAACGATACGCAGTATTTT.

The chain joins TRBV28 to TRBJ1-5; 8 nucleotides line up with TRBD1. Trimming took 2 bases from V and 2 from J; bases not matched to a gene: 5. Germline V gene lookup returns CDR1 MDHEN and CDR2 SYDVKM. CDR3 size: 16 residues. CDR3 bases: TGTGCCAGCAGTTTAGGGGAGACAGGGGGCAATCAGCCCCAGCATTTT. This gives the protein CASSLGETGGNQPQHF.

V usage is TRBV5-6 and J usage is TRBJ2-7, with TRBD1 matching 9 bases. Germline V lookup: CDR1 SGHDT, CDR2 YYEEEE. The ends lost 1 base at V and 3 bases at J; junction bases unmatched: 5. The CDR3 totals 15 residues. This CDR3 reads CASSLSGTGFYEQYF. CDR3 nucleotides: TGTGCCAGCAGCTTGAGTGGGACAGGGTTCTACGAGCAGTACTTC.

V usage is TRBV2 and J usage is TRBJ2-1; 11 bases align to TRBD2. Trimming cost V 6 bases and J 7 bases; bases outside gene matches: 8. The CDR3 consists of 15 residues. Germline CDR1 SNHLY, CDR2 FYNNEI. CDR3 sequence: CASRMGLAAWNEQFF. In DNA, the CDR3 is TGTGCCAGCAGGATGGGACTAGCGGCATGGAATGAGCAGTTCTTC.

The rearrangement links TRBV5-8 to TRBJ2-2; TRBD2 matches 10 bases. This CDR3 comprises 15 residues. Germline V lookup: CDR1 SGHTS, CDR2 YDEGEE. J was trimmed by 1 base and V by 3 bases; bases with no gene match: 0. The CDR3 DNA sequence: TGTGCCAGCAGCTGGACTAGCGGGAACACCGGGGAGCTGTTTTTT. It specifies CASSWTSGNTGELFF.

The CDR3 is CAGTSGNTIYF. In nucleotides, the CDR3 is TGTGCCGGCACGTCTGGAAACACCATATATTTT. The chain carries TRBV6-5 and TRBJ1-3; D gene uncertain. V gave up 11 bases and J gave up 1 base, with 6 bases separating them. The CDR3 is 11 amino acids. From germline, CDR1 is MNHEY and CDR2 SVGAGI.

V usage is TRBV19 and J usage is TRBJ2-7, with a possible D match to TRBD1 (5 bases). The germline CDR1 and CDR2 sequences are LNHDA and SQIVND (reference sequence). This CDR3 contains 14 residues. Trimming removed 6 bases from V and 2 bases from J, with 14 bases in between. CDR3 nucleotides: TGTGCCAGTAGCCCGCAGGGCCCCCCCTACGAGCAGTACTTC. Its protein product is CASSPQGPPYEQYF.

The chain uses TRBV28 and TRBJ1-4; 7 positions agree with TRBD1. This CDR3 has 14 amino acids. Germline CDR1 MDHEN, CDR2 SYDVKM. V was pared by 7 bases and J by 2 bases, with 4 bases of the junction left unmatched. CDR3 region: CASTRGQTNEKLFF. CDR3 nucleotides: TGTGCCAGCACGAGGGGACAGACTAATGAAAAACTGTTTTTT.

Only one count was recorded for this clone. V gene TRBV3-1 (or the pseudogene TRBV3-2) combines with J gene TRBJ2-1, with a weak D call TRBD2 (6 bases). Trimming stripped 1 base from V and 10 bases from J, with 14 bases between. The CDR3 runs 14 residues. Per the germline V gene, CDR1 is LGHDT and CDR2 is YNNKEL (reference sequence). The CDR3 loop reads CASSQGDSSREQFF. DNA for the CDR3: TGTGCCAGCAGCCAAGGGGACTCCTCTAGGGAGCAGTTCTTC.

This clone appeared a single time. V and J are TRBV28 and TRBJ2-1, with 8 bases fitting TRBD2. The V segment lost 3 bases and the J segment 7 bases; nucleotides outside the gene matches: 14. The CDR3 length is 17 residues. CDR1 and CDR2 from the germline V gene are MDHEN and SYDVKM. The CDR3 DNA sequence: TGTGCCAGCAGTTTCCGGAGGGGAGCGGGAGCGATAAATGAGCAGTTCTTC. Amino acid sequence: CASSFRRGAGAINEQFF.

Comments on this clone: One junction end disagrees with the germline gene, perhaps due to a read error. This chain connects TRBV19 to TRBJ2-1; TRBD2 aligns across 14 bases. The CDR3 has 19 residues. Germline V gives CDR1 LNHDA, CDR2 SQIVND (reference sequence). In nucleotides, the CDR3 is TGTGCCAGTAGTACTAACCCCCCGGGACTAGCGGGAGCCTACAATAAGCAGTTCTTC. This codes for CASSTNPPGLAGAYNKQFF.

This chain links TRBV30 with TRBJ1-5; D gene uncertain. The CDR3 is 14 residues long. Germline CDR1 reads GTSNPN; CDR2 reads SVGIG (reference sequence). Deletions cut 0 bases from V and 6 bases from J, with 12 bases between. This CDR3 is CAWSVLEVSQPQHF. In DNA, the CDR3 is TGTGCCTGGAGTGTACTGGAGGTTAGTCAGCCCCAGCATTTT.